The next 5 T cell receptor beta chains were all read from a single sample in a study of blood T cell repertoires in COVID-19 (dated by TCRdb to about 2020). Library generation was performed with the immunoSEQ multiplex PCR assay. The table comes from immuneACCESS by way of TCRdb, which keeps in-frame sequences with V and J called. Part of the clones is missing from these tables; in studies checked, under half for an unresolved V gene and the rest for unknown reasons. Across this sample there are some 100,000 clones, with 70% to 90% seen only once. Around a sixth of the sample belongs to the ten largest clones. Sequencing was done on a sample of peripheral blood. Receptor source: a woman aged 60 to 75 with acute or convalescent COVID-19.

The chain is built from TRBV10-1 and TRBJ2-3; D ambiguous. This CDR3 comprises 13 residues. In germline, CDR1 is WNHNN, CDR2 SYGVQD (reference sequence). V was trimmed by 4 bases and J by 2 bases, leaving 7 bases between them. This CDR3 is CASSGEVTDTQYF. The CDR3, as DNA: TGCGCCAGCAGTGGTGAGGTCACAGATACGCAGTATTTT.

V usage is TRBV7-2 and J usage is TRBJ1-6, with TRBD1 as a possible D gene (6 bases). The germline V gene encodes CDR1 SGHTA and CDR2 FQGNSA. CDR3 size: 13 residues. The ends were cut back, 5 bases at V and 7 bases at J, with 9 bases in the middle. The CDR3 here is CASSGQGNSPLHF. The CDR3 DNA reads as TGTGCCAGCAGCGGCCAGGGGAATTCACCCCTCCACTTT.

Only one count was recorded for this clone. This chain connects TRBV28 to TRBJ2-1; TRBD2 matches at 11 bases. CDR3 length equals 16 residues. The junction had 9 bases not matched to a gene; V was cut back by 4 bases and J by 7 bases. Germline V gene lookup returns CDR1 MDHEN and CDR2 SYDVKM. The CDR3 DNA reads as TGTGCCAGCAGTTCCTCTAGCGGGAGGTTTTCTAATGAGCAGTTCTTC. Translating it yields CASSSSSGRFSNEQFF.

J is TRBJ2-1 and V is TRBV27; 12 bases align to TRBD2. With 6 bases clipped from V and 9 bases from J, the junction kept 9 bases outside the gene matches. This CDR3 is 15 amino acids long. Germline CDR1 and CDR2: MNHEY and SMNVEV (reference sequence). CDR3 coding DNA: TGTGCCAGCAGGCAAACTAGCGGGGGGTCTTTTGAGCAGTTCTTC. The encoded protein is CASRQTSGGSFEQFF.

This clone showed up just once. The CDR3 coding sequence is TGTGCCTGGAGTTTCGGACTAGACAAAGAGACCCAGTACTTC. Translated: CAWSFGLDKETQYF. The chain uses TRBV30 and TRBJ2-5, with TRBD2 identical over 7 bases. V lost 2 bases, J lost 3 bases, and 6 bases stayed unmatched. This CDR3 region has 14 residues. Germline V gene sequence: CDR1 GTSNPN, CDR2 SVGIG (reference sequence).